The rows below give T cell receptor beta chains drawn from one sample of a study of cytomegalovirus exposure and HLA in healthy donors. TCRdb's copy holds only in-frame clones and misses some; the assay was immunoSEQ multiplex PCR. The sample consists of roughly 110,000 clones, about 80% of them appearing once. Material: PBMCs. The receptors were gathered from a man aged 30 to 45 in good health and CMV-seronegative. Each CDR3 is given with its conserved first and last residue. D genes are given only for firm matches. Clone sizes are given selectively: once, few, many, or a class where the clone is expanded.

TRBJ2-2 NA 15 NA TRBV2 TGTGCCAGCAGCCCAAACAGGGTTGATACCGGGGAGCTGTTTTTT CASSPNRVDTGELFF
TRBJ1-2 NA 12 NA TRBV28 TGTGCCAGCAGTTTAGGTGTGAGAGGCTACACCTTC CASSLGVRGYTF
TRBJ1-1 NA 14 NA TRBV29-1 TGCAGCGCTGGGGGGGATCCTGGGAACACTGAAGCTTTCTTT CSAGGDPGNTEAFF
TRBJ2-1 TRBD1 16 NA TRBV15 TGTGCCACCAGCAGAGCAGGGACAGGGGCGTCTCATGAGCAGTTCTTC CATSRAGTGASHEQFF
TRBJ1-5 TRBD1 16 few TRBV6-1 TGTGCCAGCAGTGCCGCGGGACAGGGGGCCGGACAGCCCCAGCATTTT CASSAAGQGAGQPQHF
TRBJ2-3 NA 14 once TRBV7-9 TGTGCCAGCAGCTCCCGGGTCTACACAGATACGCAGTATTTT CASSSRVYTDTQYF
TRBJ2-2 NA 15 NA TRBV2 TGTGCCAGCAGTGAGGGGCGAGGAGACACCGGGGAGCTGTTTTTT CASSEGRGDTGELFF
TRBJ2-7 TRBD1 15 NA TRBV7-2 TGTGCCAGCAGCCCCGGGACAGGAGGCTCCTACGAGCAGTACTTC CASSPGTGGSYEQYF
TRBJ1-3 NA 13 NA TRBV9 TGTGCCAGCAGCGACTACTCTGGAAACACCATATATTTT CASSDYSGNTIYF
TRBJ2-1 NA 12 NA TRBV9 TGTGCCAGCAACCAGGGCTACAATGAGCAGTTCTTC CASNQGYNEQFF
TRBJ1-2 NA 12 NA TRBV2 TGTGCCCCCAAGATCCAGGGGCATGGCTACACCTTC CAPKIQGHGYTF
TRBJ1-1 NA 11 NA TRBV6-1 TGTGCCAGCAGCGAGACAGCTGAAGCTTTCTTT CASSETAEAFF
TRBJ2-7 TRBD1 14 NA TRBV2 TGTGCCAGCCGAAGTGGACAGGGCTCCTACGAGCAGTACTTC CASRSGQGSYEQYF
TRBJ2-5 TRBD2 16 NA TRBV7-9 TGTGCCAGCAGCTTAGCGCCTAGCGGGAGGCTAGAGACCCAGTACTTC CASSLAPSGRLETQYF
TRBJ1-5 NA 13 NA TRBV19 TGTGCCAGTAGTACGGGGTTTAATCAGCCCCAGCATTTT CASSTGFNQPQHF
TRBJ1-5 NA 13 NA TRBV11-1 TGTGCCAGCAGCGAAGAGAGGAGTCAGCCCCAGCATTTT CASSEERSQPQHF
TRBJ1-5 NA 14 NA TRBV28 TGTGCCAGCAGTTTGGGGGGTAGCAATCAGCCCCAGCATTTT CASSLGGSNQPQHF
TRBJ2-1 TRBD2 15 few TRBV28 TGTGCCAGCAGTCGCTCCGGGACTAGCGGGAGGACGCAGTTCTTC CASSRSGTSGRTQFF
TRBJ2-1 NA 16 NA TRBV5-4 TGTGCCAGCAGCCCCTCCGGGGGTCCCCCGCTGAATGAGCAGTTCTTC CASSPSGGPPLNEQFF
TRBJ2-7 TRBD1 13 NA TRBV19 TGTGCCACCCTGCCCCGGGACAGTGGTGAGCAGTACTTC CATLPRDSGEQYF
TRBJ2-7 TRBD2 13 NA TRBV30 TGTGCCTGGGGTACGGGACTAGCAGACGAGCAGTACTTC CAWGTGLADEQYF